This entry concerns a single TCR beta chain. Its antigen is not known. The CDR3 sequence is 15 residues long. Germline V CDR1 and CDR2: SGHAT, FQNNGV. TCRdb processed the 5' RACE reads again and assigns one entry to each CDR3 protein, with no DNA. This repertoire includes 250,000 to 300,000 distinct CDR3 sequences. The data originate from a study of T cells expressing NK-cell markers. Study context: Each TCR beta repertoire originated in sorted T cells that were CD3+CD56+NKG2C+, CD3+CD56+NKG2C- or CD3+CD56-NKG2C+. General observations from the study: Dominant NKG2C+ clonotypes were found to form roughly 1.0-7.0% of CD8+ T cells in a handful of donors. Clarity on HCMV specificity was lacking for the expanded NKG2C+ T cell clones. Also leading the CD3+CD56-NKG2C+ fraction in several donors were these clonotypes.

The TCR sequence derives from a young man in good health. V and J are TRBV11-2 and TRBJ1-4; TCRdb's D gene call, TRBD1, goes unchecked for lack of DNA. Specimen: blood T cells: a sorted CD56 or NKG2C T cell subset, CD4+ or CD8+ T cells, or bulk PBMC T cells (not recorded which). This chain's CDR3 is CASSSQGSYNEKLFF. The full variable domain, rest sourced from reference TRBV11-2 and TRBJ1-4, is EAGVAQSPRYKIIEKRQSVAFWCNPISGHATLYWYQQILGQGPKLLIQFQNNGVVDDSQLPKDRFSAERLKGVDSTLKIQPAKLEDSAVYLCASSSQGSYNEKLFFGSGTQLSVL.